This T cell receptor (beta chain) comes out of a study of CD8+ T cells in alopecia areata. Regarding the study as a whole: Relative to mice, TCR sharing across patients was less clear, a difference possibly HLA-related. Scalp lesions, especially in alopecia totalis/universalis, had higher clonality than normal scalp.

Extracted from the samples, RNA was reverse transcribed into cDNA to serve as the sequencing template. Using immunoSEQ multiplex PCR, the repertoire was profiled, and TCRdb retains in-frame clones only, with some absent. The table records about 200,000 clones, 56% of them present only once. With regard to this clone: Antigen specificity is unknown.

CDR1 MNHEY and CDR2 SMNVEV come from the germline V gene (reference sequence). The CDR3 has 18 residues. With 4 bases clipped from V and 0 bases from J, the junction kept 14 bases outside the gene matches. The TCR was taken from a human donor in good health. Sequencing was done on a sample of CD8+ T cells sorted from blood. The rearrangement links TRBV27 to TRBJ2-5, with TRBD1 identical over 7 bases. The CDR3 DNA sequence: TGTGCCAGCAGTTCGAGATCGGACAGGCGAACGTACCAAGAGACCCAGTACTTC. As protein: CASSSRSDRRTYQETQYF.